The rows below give T cell receptor beta chains drawn from one sample of a study of blood T cell repertoires in COVID-19. Generated by immunoSEQ multiplex PCR, the TCRdb table keeps only in-frame clones and is missing some. The repertoire holds tens of thousands of clones, with around 82% as singletons. The specimen sequenced was peripheral blood. Every receptor here comes from a human donor in a cohort sampled during active COVID-19. CDR3s include the opening cysteine and the closing phenylalanine or tryptophan.

CDR3: CATSDKGRTLYNEQFF
J: TRBJ2-1
V: TRBV24-1

CDR3: CAWSAAGGTDTQYF
J: TRBJ2-3
V: TRBV30

CDR3: CSGVEQYF
J: TRBJ2-7
V: TRBV29-1

CDR3: CASSDTGTGQHTIYF
J: TRBJ1-3
V: TRBV7-9

CDR3: CAQRGLGEKLFF
J: TRBJ1-4
V: TRBV30

CDR3: CASSSGRHYEQYF
J: TRBJ2-7
V: TRBV7-2

CDR3: CASSVRGLSYQETQYF
J: TRBJ2-5
V: TRBV9

CDR3: CASSRGGFNEQFF
J: TRBJ2-1
V: TRBV6-5

CDR3: CASSAAGTARSNYGYTF
J: TRBJ1-2
V: TRBV9

CDR3: CASIAPMGQGTDTQYF
J: TRBJ2-3
V: TRBV28

CDR3: CASSQLTGPNEQYF
J: TRBJ2-7
V: TRBV3-1/TRBV3-2

CDR3: CASSGAQVGGQFF
J: TRBJ2-1
V: TRBV10-2

CDR3: CASRLDSYGYTF
J: TRBJ1-2
V: TRBV19

CDR3: CASSSGLAGVLRTDTQYF
J: TRBJ2-3
V: TRBV7-9

CDR3: CASSQDFRPLGTDTQYF
J: TRBJ2-3
V: TRBV4-1

CDR3: CASSDRTAGSGYTF
J: TRBJ1-2
V: TRBV6-1

CDR3: CASSGLAGSADTQYF
J: TRBJ2-3
V: TRBV19

CDR3: CSARVNTGELFF
J: TRBJ2-2
V: TRBV29-1

CDR3: CATSDARWVGGAQPQHF
J: TRBJ1-5
V: TRBV24-1

CDR3: CASSAPQGTSGYYEQYF
J: TRBJ2-7
V: TRBV5-6

CDR3: CASFSDRDNEQFF
J: TRBJ2-1
V: TRBV18

CDR3: CASSFATGTDTQYF
J: TRBJ2-3
V: TRBV5-6

CDR3: CAWSESENTEAFF
J: TRBJ1-1
V: TRBV30

CDR3: CASSPNHPTTDTQYF
J: TRBJ2-3
V: TRBV7-8

CDR3: CASSQRHLPGELFF
J: TRBJ2-2
V: TRBV4-1

CDR3: CASSMGQGPYNEQFF
J: TRBJ2-1
V: TRBV18

CDR3: CASTSERASGVPGVF
J: TRBJ2-1
V: TRBV7-2

CDR3: CASSLGLATDTQYF
J: TRBJ2-3
V: TRBV3-1/TRBV3-2

CDR3: CASSRDSSSYEQYF
J: TRBJ2-7
V: TRBV9

CDR3: CAMGQGLARSTDTQYF
J: TRBJ2-3
V: TRBV27

CDR3: CATSATVSYNSPLHF
J: TRBJ1-6
V: TRBV24-1

CDR3: CASSFSRGGGTGELFF
J: TRBJ2-2
V: TRBV6-6

CDR3: CASSTTAGTGYIQYF
J: TRBJ2-4
V: TRBV9

CDR3: CASKRTGPTNTEAFF
J: TRBJ1-1
V: TRBV19

CDR3: CAWEYTGTNYGYTF
J: TRBJ1-2
V: TRBV30

CDR3: CASSIALTGTVNEQYF
J: TRBJ2-7
V: TRBV19

CDR3: CASSLADQVGGYTF
J: TRBJ1-2
V: TRBV5-1

CDR3: CASSPQGYEQYF
J: TRBJ2-7
V: TRBV3-1/TRBV3-2

CDR3: CASSRAAAGAYNEQFF
J: TRBJ2-1
V: TRBV4-2

CDR3: CASSERGQTDTQYF
J: TRBJ2-3
V: TRBV6-1

CDR3: CASSFGVWGVSYEQYF
J: TRBJ2-7
V: TRBV5-1

CDR3: CASSQYNEQFF
J: TRBJ2-1
V: TRBV6-5

CDR3: CAISELQGWNEQFF
J: TRBJ2-1
V: TRBV10-3

CDR3: CASSGTGTGELFF
J: TRBJ2-2
V: TRBV25-1

CDR3: CASSQVKGELFF
J: TRBJ1-4
V: TRBV3-1/TRBV3-2

CDR3: CAISPTGGNEKLFF
J: TRBJ1-4
V: TRBV10-3

CDR3: CASSPSGSSYEQYF
J: TRBJ2-7
V: TRBV18

CDR3: CASSSWEGTGKVGTQYF
J: TRBJ2-5
V: TRBV5-1

CDR3: CASSLAMRGGVSYNEQFF
J: TRBJ2-1
V: TRBV7-2

CDR3: CASSTRGRNEQFF
J: TRBJ2-1
V: TRBV10-1

CDR3: CSASPDSAQLDEQYF
J: TRBJ2-7
V: TRBV20-1

CDR3: CASRGQGFLHEQYF
J: TRBJ2-7
V: TRBV4-1